The rows below give T cell receptor beta chains drawn from one sample of a study of blood T cell repertoires in COVID-19. Some clones are missing from TCRdb's copy, which holds only in-frame ones; the method was immunoSEQ multiplex PCR. Among roughly 97,000 clones, roughly four fifths were seen once, and the ten largest hold more than 4.5%. The sample consisted of peripheral blood. The receptor source for this set is a man aged 55 to 70 with acute or convalescent COVID-19. Each CDR3 is given without its conserved first and last residue. Fields, in order: V gene, CDR3 length, J gene, CDR3 protein.

TRBV7-9	14	TRBJ2-5	ASSLGGGGRQETQY
TRBV10-2	16	TRBJ1-1	ASSEPQTGANGDTEAF
TRBV30	13	TRBJ2-7	AWSRSGTGPYEQY
TRBV10-3	14	TRBJ2-3	AISESQGAGPYTQY
TRBV6-1	14	TRBJ2-1	ASSERVAGSFHEQF
TRBV5-4	16	TRBJ2-5	ASRKGLAGAEAEETQY
TRBV10-3	10	TRBJ2-5	AISGTEETQY
TRBV6-4	12	TRBJ2-3	ASSEDRVSDTQY
TRBV9	13	TRBJ2-3	ASSPDRVGTYTQY
TRBV30	10	TRBJ1-2	AWRQGYGGYT
TRBV3-1/TRBV3-2	11	TRBJ2-7	ASTRDSSYEQY
TRBV7-3	11	TRBJ1-1	ATGEQQNTEAF
TRBV5-5	10	TRBJ1-1	ASSRDNTEAF
TRBV2	12	TRBJ2-6	ASSTTLGANVLT
TRBV2	14	TRBJ1-1	ASSEYPQGAGTEAF
TRBV5-4	14	TRBJ2-7	ASSRKGQGNTYEQY
TRBV5-6	12	TRBJ1-4	ASSRRRDSEKLF
TRBV24-1	13	TRBJ1-1	ATSDPGTGNTEAF
TRBV29-1	13	TRBJ1-5	SVVIGVTGNQPQH
TRBV7-8	13	TRBJ1-2	ASSSTGREGYGYT
TRBV11-3	13	TRBJ2-7	ASSPGQGRTYEQY
TRBV3-1/TRBV3-2	12	TRBJ2-3	ASSLTSGGAVQY
TRBV9	14	TRBJ1-3	ASSVGWGLSGNTIY
TRBV5-6	14	TRBJ1-1	ASSFLRTGGKTEAF
TRBV9	14	TRBJ2-1	ASSNGQTSSYNEQF
TRBV28	13	TRBJ2-1	ASSSGASGSNEQF
TRBV10-3	11	TRBJ1-6	AIKSSYNSPLH
TRBV13	10	TRBJ1-1	ASSLGQGRAF
TRBV2	11	TRBJ1-1	ASRVRGPTEAF
TRBV7-9	13	TRBJ2-6	ASSLFLSGANVLT